This TCR beta chain was observed in a study of glioma-infiltrating T cells. About the research overall: Glioma patients had dexamethasone for six or fewer days before surgery.

Concerning this clonotype: Its antigen is unknown.

TCR alpha and beta CDR3 regions were amplified from RNA using iRepertoire nested multiplex PCR. TCRdb re-analysed the multiplex PCR reads in MiXCR, keeping a single row per CDR3 protein. The sample holds a few hundred thousand distinct CDR3 sequences, about two fifths seen once. Overall study findings and caveats: Non-neoplastic patients had below-expected tissue-blood divergence, while all gliomas exceeded expectation. Patients with low tissue-blood divergence carried a signature set of shared blood CDR3 motifs.

The V gene's germline CDR1 is DFQATT and CDR2 SNEGSKA (reference sequence). The V and J ends lost 0 bases and 4 bases, in that order; junction bases with no gene match: 16. The CDR3 sequence is 19 residues long. The TCR sequence derives from a human donor with low-grade glioma or glioblastoma, undergoing nonglioma brain surgery, or in good health (not recorded which). Sequenced material: glioma tissue, nonneoplastic brain tissue, or PBMCs (not recorded which). The chain carries TRBV20-1 and TRBJ2-3; 10 bases fit TRBD2. CDR3 loop: CSARDKAESGRAKADTQYF. The CDR3 DNA sequence: TGCAGTGCTAGAGATAAGGCGGAGAGCGGGAGGGCCAAAGCAGATACGCAGTATTTT.